The 3 T cell receptor beta chains listed next were all sequenced from one sample in a study of blood T cell repertoires in COVID-19. The protocol was immunoSEQ multiplex PCR, while the TCRdb copy is restricted to in-frame clones and leaves out a portion. Here the sample spans tens of thousands of clones, 88% being singletons. The sequenced sample consisted of peripheral blood. The receptors shown here come from a woman older than 75 with acute or convalescent COVID-19.

The rearrangement uses TRBV27 and TRBJ1-5; D call uncertain. The germline V gene encodes CDR1 MNHEY and CDR2 SMNVEV (reference sequence). The CDR3 spans 14 residues. Trimming pared 4 bases from V and 0 bases from J, leaving 7 bases between. The chain's CDR3 is CASSSGYSNQPQHF. CDR3 nucleotide sequence: TGTGCCAGCAGTTCGGGATATAGCAATCAGCCCCAGCATTTT.

The rearrangement joins TRBV19 to TRBJ1-3; 7 bases match TRBD1. CDR1 is LNHDA and CDR2 is SQIVND in the germline V gene (reference sequence). The ends lost 5 bases at V and 2 bases at J; junction bases unmatched: 3. This CDR3 has 14 residues. The CDR3, as DNA: TGTGCCAGTAGTCCAGGGGGGACTGGAAACACCATATATTTT. Translated, it gives CASSPGGTGNTIYF.

The chain couples TRBV10-3 to TRBJ1-2, with a tentative D call TRBD1 (5 bases). Trimming removed 8 bases at V and 4 bases at J, with 11 bases between. CDR3 size: 12 residues. Germline CDR1 reads ENHRY; CDR2 reads SYGVKD. CDR3 DNA: TGTGCCATCCGGGGACTTGGCTATGGCTACACCTTC. Protein: CAIRGLGYGYTF.